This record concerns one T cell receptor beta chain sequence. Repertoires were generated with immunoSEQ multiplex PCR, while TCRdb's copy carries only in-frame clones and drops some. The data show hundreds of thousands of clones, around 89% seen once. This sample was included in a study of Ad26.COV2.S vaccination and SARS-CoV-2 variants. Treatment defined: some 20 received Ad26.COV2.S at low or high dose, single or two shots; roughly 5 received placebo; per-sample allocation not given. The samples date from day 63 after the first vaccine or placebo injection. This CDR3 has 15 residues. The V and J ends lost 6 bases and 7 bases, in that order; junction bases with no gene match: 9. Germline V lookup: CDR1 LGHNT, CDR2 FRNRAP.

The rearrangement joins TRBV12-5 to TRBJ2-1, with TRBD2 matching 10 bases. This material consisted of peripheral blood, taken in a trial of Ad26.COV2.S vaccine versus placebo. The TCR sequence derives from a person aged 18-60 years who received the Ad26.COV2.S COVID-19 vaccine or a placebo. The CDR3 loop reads CASGWTSGGGNEQFF. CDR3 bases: TGTGCTAGTGGGTGGACTAGCGGAGGCGGGAATGAGCAGTTCTTC.